What follows are 25 T cell receptor beta chains derived from one specimen sequenced in a study of T cell responses to AZD1222 COVID-19 vaccine. The assay was immunoSEQ multiplex PCR, and TCRdb's table has in-frame clones only and misses some. The profile covers some 200,000 clones, with 90% to 95% appearing a single time and 3.6% taken by the ten largest. The input for sequencing was peripheral blood, taken 28 days after the second dose of the MenACWY control vaccine. Every receptor here comes from an adult who received the MenACWY meningococcal vaccine as a control.

The V call is TRBV18, the J call TRBJ1-4, with 9 positions matching TRBD1. The trim removed 2 bases at V and 12 bases at J, leaving 7 bases unmatched. The CDR3 loop spans 14 amino acids. The germline CDR1 and CDR2 sequences are KGHSH and LQKENI. The CDR3 DNA sequence: TGTGCCAGCTCACCAGGGACAGGGACCCAAGAACTGTTTTTT. This sequence encodes CASSPGTGTQELFF.

The gene calls are TRBV7-8 and TRBJ2-5; 9 nucleotides match TRBD2. There are 16 residues in the CDR3. Germline V gene data show CDR1 as SGHVS and CDR2 as FQNEAQ. Trimming removed 3 bases from V and 1 base from J; junction bases left unmatched: 6. In DNA form, the CDR3 reads TGTGCCAGCAGCTTCCCACTAGCGGGCCTCCAAGAGACCCAGTACTTC. Protein product: CASSFPLAGLQETQYF.

The chain uses TRBV5-1 and TRBJ2-7; 8 bases fit TRBD1. V dropped 1 base and J dropped 6; count of bases not matched to a gene: 6. This CDR3 has 14 residues. Germline assignment: CDR1 SGHRS and CDR2 YFSETQ. DNA for the CDR3: TGCGCCAGCAGCTTGAACTCAGGGGGCGGCGAGCAGTACTTC. This codes for CASSLNSGGGEQYF.

This chain links TRBV3-1 (or the pseudogene TRBV3-2) with TRBJ1-5; D is perhaps TRBD1 (5 bases). The CDR3 is 15 residues long. Germline lookup yields CDR1 LGHDT and CDR2 YNNKEL (reference sequence). V was shortened by 0 bases and J by 7 bases, with 13 bases between the two germline ends. The CDR3 loop reads CASSQDGGAGQPQHF. The CDR3 coding sequence is TGTGCCAGCAGCCAAGATGGAGGGGCAGGGCAGCCCCAGCATTTT.

This chain joins TRBV7-3 and TRBJ1-1; D is unclear. The CDR3 is 13 amino acids. V dropped 3 bases and J dropped 4 bases, with 9 bases sitting between them. Germline-derived CDR1 and CDR2 are SGHTA and FQGTGA. The CDR3 nucleotides read TGTGCCAGCAGCTTGGAGGGATCCACTGAAGCTTTCTTT. Translated: CASSLEGSTEAFF.

This clone was detected only once. The chain couples TRBV30 to TRBJ1-1; D is perhaps TRBD1 (6 bases). V dropped 0 bases and J dropped 1 base, with 12 bases sitting between them. From germline, CDR1 is GTSNPN and CDR2 SVGIG (reference sequence). This CDR3 region has 15 residues. CDR3 protein: CAWSVGEQGNTEAFF. The CDR3 DNA reads TGTGCCTGGAGTGTGGGAGAACAGGGGAACACTGAAGCTTTCTTT.

V is TRBV28 and J is TRBJ2-1; tentative D call: TRBD2 (5 bases). Trimming removed 6 bases from V and 8 bases from J, with 11 bases in between. This CDR3 region has 12 residues. Germline-derived CDR1 and CDR2 are MDHEN and SYDVKM. CDR3 in DNA: TGTGCCAGCAGATCGGACTTCCATGAGCAGTTCTTC. Residues: CASRSDFHEQFF.

V usage is TRBV12-3 or TRBV12-4 and J usage is TRBJ1-5; unclear D gene. The CDR3 extends over 13 amino acids. V was shortened by 3 bases and J by 6 bases, with 9 bases between the two germline ends. In DNA, the CDR3 is TGTGCCAGCAGTTTTAGTAGGGCTCAGCCCCAGCATTTT. Its translation: CASSFSRAQPQHF.

The gene calls are TRBV30 and TRBJ1-6; D is unresolved. The CDR3 contains 13 residues. Germline CDR1 GTSNPN, CDR2 SVGIG (reference sequence). The ends were cut back, 1 base at V and 5 bases at J, with 6 bases in the middle. The CDR3: CAWSGIHNSPLHF. The CDR3 DNA is TGTGCCTGGAGTGGTATCCATAATTCACCCCTCCACTTT.

This clone came up once. The chain has TRBV29-1 and TRBJ2-3; 10 bases are shared with TRBD1. J lost 4 bases, V lost 6 bases, and 7 bases had no gene match. The CDR3 consists of 14 residues. Germline loops: CDR1 SQVTM, CDR2 ANQGSEA. CDR3 nucleotides: TGCAGCGTCGGACGACAGGGGGCTGCAGATACGCAGTATTTT. Amino acids: CSVGRQGAADTQYF.

The CDR3 sequence is CASSFRRQETQYF. CDR3 bases: TGTGCCAGCAGTTTCCGGCGGCAAGAGACCCAGTACTTC. This chain uses TRBV12-3 or TRBV12-4 with TRBJ2-5; D is uncertain. The CDR3 extends over 13 amino acids. The V end was cut by 3 bases, the J end by 2 bases, with 7 bases between.

The chain joins TRBV9 to TRBJ1-1, with 7 nucleotides matching TRBD1. The CDR3 totals 14 residues. V trimming: 0 bases; J trimming: 5 bases; junction bases outside the gene matches: 4. Germline lookup yields CDR1 SGDLS and CDR2 YYNGEE. The CDR3 DNA sequence: TGTGCCAGCAGCGTAGAGGGGGCGCGGACTGAAGCTTTCTTT. This sequence encodes CASSVEGARTEAFF.

V gene TRBV27 combines with J gene TRBJ2-1; D call uncertain. This CDR3 has 15 amino acids. Per the germline V gene, CDR1 is MNHEY and CDR2 is SMNVEV (reference sequence). V gave up 5 bases and J gave up 4 bases, with 15 bases separating them. CDR3 sequence (DNA): TGTGCCAGCAGTACCCGCGGCGGAGCTTACAATGAGCAGTTCTTC. Protein product: CASSTRGGAYNEQFF.

J is TRBJ2-7 and V is TRBV19; unclear D gene. The CDR3 is made up of 12 amino acids. Germline-derived CDR1 and CDR2 are LNHDA and SQIVND (reference sequence). The V and J ends lost 9 bases and 5 bases respectively, with 14 bases between them. CDR3 loop: CASVSHRDEQYF. The CDR3 region has the DNA TGTGCCAGCGTTTCCCATCGCGACGAGCAGTACTTC.

The chain carries TRBV19 and TRBJ1-4; D unclear. The CDR3 consists of 14 residues. Germline CDR1 reads LNHDA; CDR2 reads SQIVND (reference sequence). Trimming took off 6 bases at V and 0 bases at J, with 8 bases between the two ends. CDR3 nucleotides: TGTGCCAGTAGGCCGGGAGCAACTAATGAAAAACTGTTTTTT. This translates into CASRPGATNEKLFF.

The chain links TRBV5-6 to TRBJ1-3; weak D call: TRBD1 (5 bases). The CDR3 has 16 amino acids. V dropped 1 base and J dropped 4 bases, with 15 bases sitting between them. In germline, CDR1 is SGHDT, CDR2 YYEEEE. The CDR3 reads CASSLSGRDFGNTIYF. The DNA for the CDR3 is TGTGCCAGCAGCTTGTCTGGCAGGGACTTCGGAAACACCATATATTTT.

The genes are TRBV27 and TRBJ2-1; 10 positions match TRBD2. The length of the CDR3 is 15 residues. Germline V CDR1 and CDR2: MNHEY, SMNVEV (reference sequence). Trimming removed 5 bases from V and 9 bases from J; junction bases left unmatched: 10. The CDR3, as DNA: TGTGCCAGCAGTCGCAGGCTAGCGGGAGTGGTTGAGCAGTTCTTC. Translating it yields CASSRRLAGVVEQFF.

The V and J genes are TRBV9 and TRBJ2-7; 8 nucleotides align to TRBD1. V trimming: 4 bases; J trimming: 6 bases; junction bases outside the gene matches: 6. The germline V gene has CDR1 SGDLS and CDR2 YYNGEE. The CDR3 extends over 13 amino acids. The CDR3 nucleotides read TGTGCCAGCAGCTCAGGGGGCAAGGGCGAGCAGTACTTC. Encoded protein: CASSSGGKGEQYF.

The gene calls are TRBV9 and TRBJ2-4; D might be TRBD2 (6 bases). CDR1 is SGDLS, CDR2 YYNGEE, per germline. CDR3 length equals 14 residues. Trimming removed 4 bases at V and 7 bases at J, with 15 bases between. CDR3 loop: CASSLTGSSNIQYF. The CDR3 DNA sequence: TGTGCCAGCAGCCTTACCGGGAGTTCGAACATTCAGTACTTC.

This chain uses TRBV18 with TRBJ1-1; 8 positions agree with TRBD1. V was clipped by 3 bases and J by 1 base; unmatched bases: 4. Germline CDR1 is KGHSH and CDR2 is LQKENI. The CDR3 contains 15 residues. In nucleotides, the CDR3 is TGTGCCAGCTCACCGGGACAGGCAGCGAACACTGAAGCTTTCTTT. Translated, it gives CASSPGQAANTEAFF. The variable domain in full, with the rest retrieved from reference TRBV18 and TRBJ1-1, is NAGVMQNPRHLVRRRGQEARLRCSPMKGHSHVYWYRQLPEEGLKFMVYLQKENIIDESGMPKERFSAEFPKEGPSILRIQQVVRGDSAAYFCASSPGQAANTEAFFGQGTRLTVV.

This chain joins TRBV7-8 and TRBJ2-5; possibly TRBD1 for D (8 bases). V was cut by 1 base and J by 5 bases, with 17 bases left in between. Germline lookup yields CDR1 SGHVS and CDR2 FQNEAQ. The CDR3 totals 16 residues. The CDR3 coding sequence is TGTGCCAGCAGCTTAGAGGGAGGACAGGGAGGGGAGACCCAGTACTTC. Protein product: CASSLEGGQGGETQYF.

The chain is built from TRBV3-1 (or the pseudogene TRBV3-2) and TRBJ2-5, with D unresolved. CDR3 size: 15 residues. V lost 4 bases, J lost 5 bases, and 17 bases lay in between. The germline V gene encodes CDR1 LGHDT and CDR2 YNNKEL (reference sequence). The CDR3 DNA reads as TGTGCCAGCAGCCCCACAAAAAGGCCGGTGGAGACCCAGTACTTC. The encoded protein is CASSPTKRPVETQYF.

The chain joins TRBV10-3 to TRBJ2-1, with TRBD2 identical over 10 bases. Looked up from germline, CDR1 is ENHRY and CDR2 is SYGVKD. Trimming took 8 bases from V and 10 from J; bases not matched to a gene: 2. The CDR3 is made up of 11 amino acids. CDR3 protein: CAIGTSVEQFF. In DNA, the CDR3 is TGTGCCATCGGGACTAGCGTAGAGCAGTTCTTC.

CDR3 in amino acids: CASSAAGEGLTYEQYF. CDR3 sequence (DNA): TGTGCCAGCAGCGCGGCAGGTGAAGGACTTACTTACGAGCAGTACTTC. V is TRBV5-4 and J is TRBJ2-7; TRBD2 might be the D (5 bases). CDR3 size: 16 residues. V dropped 4 bases and J dropped 4 bases, with 21 bases sitting between them. CDR1 is SGHNT, CDR2 YYREEE, per germline (reference sequence). Full variable domain (rest looked up from reference TRBV5-4 and TRBJ2-7): ETGVTQSPTHLIKTRGQQVTLRCSSQSGHNTVSWYQQALGQGPQFIFQYYREEENGRGNFPPRFSGLQFPNYSSELNVNALELDDSALYLCASSAAGEGLTYEQYFGPGTRLTVT.

The V gene is TRBV30, the J gene TRBJ1-1; no clear D. With 4 bases removed from V and 2 bases from J, the gap between germline ends came to 14 bases. CDR3 size: 14 residues. Germline CDR1 is GTSNPN and CDR2 is SVGIG (reference sequence). This CDR3 reads CAWTKPGSNTEAFF. For the CDR3, the DNA is TGTGCCTGGACTAAGCCGGGGAGTAACACTGAAGCTTTCTTT.